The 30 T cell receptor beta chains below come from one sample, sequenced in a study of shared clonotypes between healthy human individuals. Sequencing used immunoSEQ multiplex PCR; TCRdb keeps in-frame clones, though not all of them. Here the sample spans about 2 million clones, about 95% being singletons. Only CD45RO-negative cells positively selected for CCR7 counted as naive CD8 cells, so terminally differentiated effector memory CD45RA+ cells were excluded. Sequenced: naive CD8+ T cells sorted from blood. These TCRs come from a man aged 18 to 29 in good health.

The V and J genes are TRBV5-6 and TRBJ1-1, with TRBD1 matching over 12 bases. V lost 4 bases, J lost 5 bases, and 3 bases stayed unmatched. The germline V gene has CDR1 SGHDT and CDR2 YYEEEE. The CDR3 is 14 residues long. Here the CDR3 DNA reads TGTGCCAGCAGCGTGGGACAGGGGGCGACTGAAGCTTTCTTT. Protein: CASSVGQGATEAFF.

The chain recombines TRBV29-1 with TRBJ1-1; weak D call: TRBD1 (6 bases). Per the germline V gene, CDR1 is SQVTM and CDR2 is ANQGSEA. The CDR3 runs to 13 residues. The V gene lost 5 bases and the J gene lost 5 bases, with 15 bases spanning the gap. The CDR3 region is CSVLQGSRTEAFF. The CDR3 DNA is TGCAGCGTTTTACAGGGATCGCGGACTGAAGCTTTCTTT.

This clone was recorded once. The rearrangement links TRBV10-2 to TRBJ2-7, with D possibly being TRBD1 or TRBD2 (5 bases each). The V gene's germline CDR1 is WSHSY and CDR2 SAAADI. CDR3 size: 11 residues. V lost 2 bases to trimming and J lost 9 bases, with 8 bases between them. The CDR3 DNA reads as TGCGCCAGCAGTGAGGGGGGACGGCAGTACTTC. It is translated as CASSEGGRQYF.

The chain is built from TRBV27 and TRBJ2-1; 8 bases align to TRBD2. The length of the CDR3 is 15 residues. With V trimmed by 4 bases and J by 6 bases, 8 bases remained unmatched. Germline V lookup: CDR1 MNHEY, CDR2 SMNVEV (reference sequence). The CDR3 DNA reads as TGTGCCAGCAGTTCCGGGACTAGAGGGGCCAATGAGCAGTTCTTC. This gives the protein CASSSGTRGANEQFF.

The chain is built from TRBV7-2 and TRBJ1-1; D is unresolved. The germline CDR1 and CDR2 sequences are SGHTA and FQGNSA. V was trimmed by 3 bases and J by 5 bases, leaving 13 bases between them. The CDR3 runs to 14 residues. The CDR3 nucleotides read TGTGCCAGCAGCTTTCCCTTCCCAAGGACTGAAGCTTTCTTT. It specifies CASSFPFPRTEAFF.

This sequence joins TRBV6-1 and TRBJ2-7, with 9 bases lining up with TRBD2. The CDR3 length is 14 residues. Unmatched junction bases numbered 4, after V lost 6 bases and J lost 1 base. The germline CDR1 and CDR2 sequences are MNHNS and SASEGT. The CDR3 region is CASRAGLASYEQYF. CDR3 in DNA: TGTGCCAGCAGGGCGGGACTAGCATCCTACGAGCAGTACTTC.

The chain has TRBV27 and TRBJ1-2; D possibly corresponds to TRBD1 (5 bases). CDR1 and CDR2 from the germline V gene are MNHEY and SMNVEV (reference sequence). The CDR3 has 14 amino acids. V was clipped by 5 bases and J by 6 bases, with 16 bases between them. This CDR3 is CASSLEGSSNGYTF. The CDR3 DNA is TGTGCCAGCAGTCTGGAGGGGTCTTCTAATGGCTACACCTTC.

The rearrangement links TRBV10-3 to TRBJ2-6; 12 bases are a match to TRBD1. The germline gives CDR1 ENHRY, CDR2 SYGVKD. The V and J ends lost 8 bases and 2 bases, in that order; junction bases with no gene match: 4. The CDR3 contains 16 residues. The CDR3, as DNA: TGTGCCATCGGGACAGGGGGCTTTACTGGGGCCAACGTCCTGACTTTC. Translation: CAIGTGGFTGANVLTF.

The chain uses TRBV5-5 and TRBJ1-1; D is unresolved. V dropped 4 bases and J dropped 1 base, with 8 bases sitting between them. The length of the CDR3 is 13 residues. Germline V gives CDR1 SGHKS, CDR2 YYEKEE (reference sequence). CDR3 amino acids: CASSVGRNTEAFF. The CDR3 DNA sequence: TGTGCCAGCAGCGTTGGACGGAACACTGAAGCTTTCTTT.

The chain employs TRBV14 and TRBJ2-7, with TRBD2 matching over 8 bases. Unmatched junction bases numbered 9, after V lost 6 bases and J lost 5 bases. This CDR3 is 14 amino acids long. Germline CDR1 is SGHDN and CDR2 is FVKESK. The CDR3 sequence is CASRRAGVGNEQYF. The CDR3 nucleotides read TGTGCCAGCAGACGAGCGGGAGTCGGAAACGAGCAGTACTTC. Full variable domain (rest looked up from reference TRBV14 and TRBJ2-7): EAGVTQFPSHSVIEKGQTVTLRCDPISGHDNLYWYRRVMGKEIKFLLHFVKESKQDESGMPNNRFLAERTGGTYSTLKVQPAELEDSGVYFCASRRAGVGNEQYFGPGTRLTVT.

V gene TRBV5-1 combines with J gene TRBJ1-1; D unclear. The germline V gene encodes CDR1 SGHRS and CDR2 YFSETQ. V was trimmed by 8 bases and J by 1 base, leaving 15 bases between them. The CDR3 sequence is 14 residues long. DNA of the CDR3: TGCGCCAGTGGTGGAGCGGGCCAGAACACTGAAGCTTTCTTT. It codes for CASGGAGQNTEAFF.

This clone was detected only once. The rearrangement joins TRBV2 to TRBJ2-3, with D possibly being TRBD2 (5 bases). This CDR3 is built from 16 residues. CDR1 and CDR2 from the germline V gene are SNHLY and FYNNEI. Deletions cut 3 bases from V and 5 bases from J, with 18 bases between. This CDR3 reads CASSDKSEWRLDTQYF. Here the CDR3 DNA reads TGTGCCAGCAGTGACAAGTCCGAATGGAGGTTAGATACGCAGTATTTT.

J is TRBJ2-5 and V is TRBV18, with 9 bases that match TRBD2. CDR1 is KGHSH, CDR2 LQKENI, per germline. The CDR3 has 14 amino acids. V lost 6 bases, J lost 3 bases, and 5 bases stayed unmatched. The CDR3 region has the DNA TGTGCCAGCTCCGATAGCGGGGGAGAAGAGACCCAGTACTTC. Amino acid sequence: CASSDSGGEETQYF.

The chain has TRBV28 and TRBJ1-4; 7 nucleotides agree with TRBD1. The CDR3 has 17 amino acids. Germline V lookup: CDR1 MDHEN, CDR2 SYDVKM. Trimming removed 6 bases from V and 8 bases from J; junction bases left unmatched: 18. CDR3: CASSRLSQGEEGEKLFF. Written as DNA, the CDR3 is TGTGCCAGCAGCCGCCTTTCTCAGGGGGAAGAGGGAGAAAAACTGTTTTTT.

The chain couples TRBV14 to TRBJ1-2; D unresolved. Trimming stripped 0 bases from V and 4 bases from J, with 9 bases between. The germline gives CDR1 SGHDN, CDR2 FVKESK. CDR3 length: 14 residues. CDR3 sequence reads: CASSQEAVFYGYTF. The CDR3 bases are TGTGCCAGCAGCCAAGAAGCCGTGTTCTATGGCTACACCTTC.

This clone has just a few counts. CDR3 protein: CASSFPGEGLYGYTF. Here the CDR3 DNA reads TGTGCCAGCAGCTTCCCAGGGGAGGGGTTATATGGCTACACCTTC. The chain links TRBV7-9 to TRBJ1-2; tentative D call: TRBD1 (6 bases). V lost 3 bases to trimming and J lost 5 bases, with 16 bases between them. The CDR3 length is 15 residues. Germline-derived CDR1 and CDR2 are SEHNR and FQNEAQ (reference sequence).

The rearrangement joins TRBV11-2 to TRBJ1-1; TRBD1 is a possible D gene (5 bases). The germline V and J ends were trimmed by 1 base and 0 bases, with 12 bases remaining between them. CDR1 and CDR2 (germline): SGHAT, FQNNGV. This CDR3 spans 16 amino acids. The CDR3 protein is CASSLAVDRLNTEAFF. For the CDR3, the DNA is TGTGCCAGCAGCTTAGCGGTAGACAGATTGAACACTGAAGCTTTCTTT.

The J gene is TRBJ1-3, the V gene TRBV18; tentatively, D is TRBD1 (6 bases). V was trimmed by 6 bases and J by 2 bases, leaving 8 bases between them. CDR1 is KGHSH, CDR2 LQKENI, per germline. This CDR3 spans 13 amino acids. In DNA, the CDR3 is TGTGCCAGCTCGGACAGCCCTGGAAACACCATATATTTT. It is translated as CASSDSPGNTIYF.

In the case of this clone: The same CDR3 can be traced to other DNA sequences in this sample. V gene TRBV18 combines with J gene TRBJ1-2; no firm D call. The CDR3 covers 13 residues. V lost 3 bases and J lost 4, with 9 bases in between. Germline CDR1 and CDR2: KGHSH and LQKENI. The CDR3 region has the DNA TGTGCCAGCTCACCCCCGGGGTTCTATGGCTACACCTTC. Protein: CASSPPGFYGYTF. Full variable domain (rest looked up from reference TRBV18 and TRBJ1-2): NAGVMQNPRHLVRRRGQEARLRCSPMKGHSHVYWYRQLPEEGLKFMVYLQKENIIDESGMPKERFSAEFPKEGPSILRIQQVVRGDSAAYFCASSPPGFYGYTFGSGTRLTVV.

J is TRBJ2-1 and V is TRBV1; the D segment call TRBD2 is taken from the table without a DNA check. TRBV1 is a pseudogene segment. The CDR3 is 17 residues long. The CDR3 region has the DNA TGCGCCAGCAGCCAAGATCTCGGGGGGAGCTCCTACAATGAGCAGTTCTTC. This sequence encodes CASSQDLGGSSYNEQFF.

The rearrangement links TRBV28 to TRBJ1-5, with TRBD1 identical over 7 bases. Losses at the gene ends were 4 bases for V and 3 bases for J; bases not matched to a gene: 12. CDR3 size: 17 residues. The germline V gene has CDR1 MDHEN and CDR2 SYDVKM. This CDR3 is CASSSRQGLDYNQPQHF. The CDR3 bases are TGTGCCAGCAGTTCTCGACAGGGACTCGACTACAATCAGCCCCAGCATTTT. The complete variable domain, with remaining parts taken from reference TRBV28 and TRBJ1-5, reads DVKVTQSSRYLVKRTGEKVFLECVQDMDHENMFWYRQDPGLGLRLIYFSYDVKMKEKGDIPEGYSVSREKKERFSLILESASTNQTSMYLCASSSRQGLDYNQPQHFGDGTRLSIL.

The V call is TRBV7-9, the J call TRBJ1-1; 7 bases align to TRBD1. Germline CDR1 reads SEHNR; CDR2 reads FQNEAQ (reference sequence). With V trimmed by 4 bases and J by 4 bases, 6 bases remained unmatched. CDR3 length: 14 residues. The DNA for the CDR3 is TGTGCCAGCAGCTCGGAGGGGGCGCCCACTGAAGCTTTCTTT. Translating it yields CASSSEGAPTEAFF.

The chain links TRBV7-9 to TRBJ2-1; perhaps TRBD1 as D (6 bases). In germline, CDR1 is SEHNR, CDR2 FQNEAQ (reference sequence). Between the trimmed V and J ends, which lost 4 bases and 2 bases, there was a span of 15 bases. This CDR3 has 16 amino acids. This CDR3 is CASSSELRDTYNEQFF. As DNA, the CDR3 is TGTGCCAGCAGCTCTGAACTCCGGGACACCTACAATGAGCAGTTCTTC.

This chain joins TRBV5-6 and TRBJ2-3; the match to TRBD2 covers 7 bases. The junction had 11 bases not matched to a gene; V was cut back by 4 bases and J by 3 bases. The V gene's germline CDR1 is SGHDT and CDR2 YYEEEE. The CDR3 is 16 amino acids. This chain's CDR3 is CASSGGLLLGTDTQYF. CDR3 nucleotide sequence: TGTGCCAGCAGCGGGGGACTATTATTGGGTACAGATACGCAGTATTTT.

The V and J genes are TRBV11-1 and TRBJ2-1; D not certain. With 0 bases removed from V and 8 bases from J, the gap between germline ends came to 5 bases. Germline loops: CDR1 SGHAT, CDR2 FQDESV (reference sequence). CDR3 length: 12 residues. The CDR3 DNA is TGTGCCAGCAGCTTAGCGATCGATGAGCAGTTCTTC. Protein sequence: CASSLAIDEQFF. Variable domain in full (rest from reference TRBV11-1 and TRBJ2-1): EAEVAQSPRYKITEKSQAVAFWCDPISGHATLYWYRQILGQGPELLVQFQDESVVDDSQLPKDRFSAERLKGVDSTLKIQPAELGDSAMYLCASSLAIDEQFFGPGTRLTVL.

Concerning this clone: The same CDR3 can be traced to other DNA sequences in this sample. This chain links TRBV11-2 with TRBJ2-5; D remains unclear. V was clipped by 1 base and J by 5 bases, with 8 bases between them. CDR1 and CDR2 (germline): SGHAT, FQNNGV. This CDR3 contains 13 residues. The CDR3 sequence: CASSLGVGETQYF. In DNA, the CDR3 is TGTGCCAGCAGCTTAGGAGTGGGGGAGACCCAGTACTTC.

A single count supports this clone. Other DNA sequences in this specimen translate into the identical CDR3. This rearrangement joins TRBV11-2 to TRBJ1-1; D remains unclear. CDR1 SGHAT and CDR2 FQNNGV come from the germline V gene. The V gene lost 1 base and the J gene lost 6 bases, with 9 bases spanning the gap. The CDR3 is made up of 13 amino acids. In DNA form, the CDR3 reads TGTGCCAGCAGCTTAGGCGGCGGGGCTGAAGCTTTCTTT. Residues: CASSLGGGAEAFF.

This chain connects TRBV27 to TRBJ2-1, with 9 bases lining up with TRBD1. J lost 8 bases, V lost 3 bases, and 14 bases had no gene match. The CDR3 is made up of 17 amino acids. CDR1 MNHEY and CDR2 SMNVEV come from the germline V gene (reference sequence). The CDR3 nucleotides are TGTGCCAGCAGTTTGTCCTTTGGGGACAGGGTATCAGATGAGCAGTTCTTC. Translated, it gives CASSLSFGDRVSDEQFF.

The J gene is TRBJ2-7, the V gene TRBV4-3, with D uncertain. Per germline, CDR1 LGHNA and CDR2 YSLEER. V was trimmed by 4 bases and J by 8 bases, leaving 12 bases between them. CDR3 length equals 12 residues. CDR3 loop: CASSPTGEKQYF. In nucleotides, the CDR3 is TGCGCCAGCAGCCCGACCGGTGAGAAGCAGTACTTC.

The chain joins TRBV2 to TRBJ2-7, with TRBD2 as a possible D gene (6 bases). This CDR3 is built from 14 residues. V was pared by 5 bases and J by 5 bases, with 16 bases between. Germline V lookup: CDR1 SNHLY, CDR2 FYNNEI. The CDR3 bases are TGTGCCAGCAGTTTTTACGTCGGAGGGGACGAGCAGTACTTC. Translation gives CASSFYVGGDEQYF.